The rows below give T cell receptor beta chains drawn from one sample of a study of human T cells and chemical hapten exposure. TCRdb re-analysed the RACE reads in MiXCR, keeping a single row per CDR3 protein. This sample has around 300,000 distinct CDR3 sequences, with around 6.9% found just once. The input for sequencing was whole blood, taken in connection with sensitization to the hapten diphenylcyclopropenone (DPC). Receptor source: a woman under 30 with alopecia areata. Some clones in this sample may be carry-over from other donors' samples. The CDR3 runs from the conserved cysteine through the conserved F or W. D genes are given only for firm matches. The listing skips clone size in some rows; elsewhere it reads once, few, many or a size class.

d_call clone_size cdr3_length j_call v_call cdr3_nt cdr3_aa
NA NA 13 TRBJ2-3 TRBV20-1 TGCAGTGCTAGAGTTTCCTCCCCAGATACGCAGTATTTT CSARVSSPDTQYF
NA NA 15 TRBJ2-7 TRBV6-6 TGTGCCAGCAGTTCGCGGACGGCCGGGAATGGCGAGCAGTACTTC CASSSRTAGNGEQYF
NA many 14 TRBJ1-1 TRBV7-2 TGTGCTTCGAGCTTGGGCTTTCAGGTCCCTGAAGCTTTCTTT CASSLGFQVPEAFF
NA many 15 TRBJ2-3 TRBV5-1 TGCGCCACCTCTCCTGAGGGGGGGCGCACAGATACGCAGTATTTT CATSPEGGRTDTQYF
NA many 14 TRBJ2-5 TRBV3-1 TGTGCCAGCAGCCAAGGACCGCCGGGGGAGACCCAGTACTTC CASSQGPPGETQYF
TRBD1 few 16 TRBJ2-1 TRBV27 TGTGCCAGCAGTCCCCGGACAGGCAGCTCCTACAATGAGCAGTTCTTC CASSPRTGSSYNEQFF
NA NA 14 TRBJ1-2 TRBV29-1 TGCAGCGCTATATCCCGGGGAGGGCTCTATGGCTACACCTTC CSAISRGGLYGYTF
NA many 13 TRBJ2-7 TRBV7-2 TGTGCCAGCAGCTTGGCCGTATCCTTGGAGCAGTACTTC CASSLAVSLEQYF
NA many 13 TRBJ2-5 TRBV29-1 TGCAGCGTTAGTGATACGTACCAAGAGACCCAGTACTTC CSVSDTYQETQYF
NA many 16 TRBJ2-1 TRBV11-3 TGTGCCAGCAGCTCCAGGGGAGCCGGGGTTGCCAATGAGCAGTTCTTC CASSSRGAGVANEQFF
NA few 16 TRBJ2-1 TRBV4-3 TGCGCCAGCAGCCAAATAAAGGGGCCGGGTTACAATGAGCAGTTCTTC CASSQIKGPGYNEQFF
NA NA 14 TRBJ1-1 TRBV7-2 TGTGCCAGCAGCTTAGATAGGCAGGGGACTGAAGCTTTCTTT CASSLDRQGTEAFF
NA few 14 TRBJ1-2 TRBV20-1 TGCAGTGCTACACGGGACCCTGCTAACTATGGCTACACCTTC CSATRDPANYGYTF
NA many 13 TRBJ2-7 TRBV24-1 TGTGCCACCAGTGAAGGGATCGGTAACGAGCAGTACTTC CATSEGIGNEQYF
TRBD1 many 16 TRBJ2-7 TRBV27 TGTGCCAGCAGTTTGTCTGTCGGGACAGGGGCACGGGAGCAGTACTTC CASSLSVGTGAREQYF